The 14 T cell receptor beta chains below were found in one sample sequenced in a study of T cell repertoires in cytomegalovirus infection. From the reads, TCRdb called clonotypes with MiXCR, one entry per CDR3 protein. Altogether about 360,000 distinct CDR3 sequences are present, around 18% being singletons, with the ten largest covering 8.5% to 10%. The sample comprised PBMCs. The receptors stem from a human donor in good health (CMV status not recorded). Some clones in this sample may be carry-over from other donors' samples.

In DNA form, the CDR3 reads TGTGCCAGCAGCCAAGAGCAGGCTTTCACTGAAGCTTTCTTT. Translating gives CASSQEQAFTEAFF. The V call is TRBV3-1, the J call TRBJ1-1; D is ambiguous. Germline CDR1 LGHDT, CDR2 YNNKEL (reference sequence). The V end lost 0 bases, the J end lost 4 bases, and 9 bases lay between the germline ends. This CDR3 is 14 amino acids long.

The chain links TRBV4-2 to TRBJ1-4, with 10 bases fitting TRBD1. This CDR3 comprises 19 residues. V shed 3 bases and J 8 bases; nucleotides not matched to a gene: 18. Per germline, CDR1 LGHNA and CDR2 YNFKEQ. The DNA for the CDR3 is TGTGCCAGCAGCCATCGGTGGCGGGACAGGGGAAGTATTGGGGAAAAACTGTTTTTT. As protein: CASSHRWRDRGSIGEKLFF.

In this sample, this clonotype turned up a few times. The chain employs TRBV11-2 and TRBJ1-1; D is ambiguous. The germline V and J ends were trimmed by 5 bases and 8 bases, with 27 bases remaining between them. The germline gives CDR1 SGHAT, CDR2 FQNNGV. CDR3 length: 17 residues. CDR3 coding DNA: TGTGCCAGCAGCCCCCGCTCGTACGATCCTCTCGGGATCGAAGCTTTCTTT. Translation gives CASSPRSYDPLGIEAFF.

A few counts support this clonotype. The CDR3 reads CASSHTQRADTEAFF. In DNA form, the CDR3 reads TGTGCCAGCTCCCATACACAAAGAGCGGACACTGAAGCTTTCTTT. The genes are TRBV18 and TRBJ1-1; no clear D. The CDR3 contains 15 residues. The germline V gene encodes CDR1 KGHSH and CDR2 LQKENI. Trimming left V 6 bases short and J 3 bases short, with 17 bases between.

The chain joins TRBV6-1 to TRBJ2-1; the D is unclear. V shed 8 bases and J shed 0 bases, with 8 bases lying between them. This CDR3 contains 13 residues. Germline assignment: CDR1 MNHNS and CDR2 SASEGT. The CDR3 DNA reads TGTGCCAGCCATAAACGCTCCTACAATGAGCAGTTCTTC. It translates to CASHKRSYNEQFF.

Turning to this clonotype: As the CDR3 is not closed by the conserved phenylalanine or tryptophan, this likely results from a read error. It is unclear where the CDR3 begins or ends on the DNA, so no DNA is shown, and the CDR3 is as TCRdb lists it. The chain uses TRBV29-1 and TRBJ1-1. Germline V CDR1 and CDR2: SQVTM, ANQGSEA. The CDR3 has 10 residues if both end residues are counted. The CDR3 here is CSVEDRPIQR.

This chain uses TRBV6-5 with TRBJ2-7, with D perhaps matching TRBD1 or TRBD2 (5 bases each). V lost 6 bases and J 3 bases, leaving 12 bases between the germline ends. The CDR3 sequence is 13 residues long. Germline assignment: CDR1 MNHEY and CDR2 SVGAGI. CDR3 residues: CASSPGPHYEQYF. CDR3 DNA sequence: TGTGCCAGCAGCCCGGGACCGCACTACGAGCAGTACTTC.

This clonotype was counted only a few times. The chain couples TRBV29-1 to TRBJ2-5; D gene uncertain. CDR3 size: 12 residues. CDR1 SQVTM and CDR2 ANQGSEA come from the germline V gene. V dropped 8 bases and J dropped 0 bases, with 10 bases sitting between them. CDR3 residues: CSFKEYQETQYF. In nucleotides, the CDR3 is TGCAGCTTCAAAGAATACCAAGAGACCCAGTACTTC.

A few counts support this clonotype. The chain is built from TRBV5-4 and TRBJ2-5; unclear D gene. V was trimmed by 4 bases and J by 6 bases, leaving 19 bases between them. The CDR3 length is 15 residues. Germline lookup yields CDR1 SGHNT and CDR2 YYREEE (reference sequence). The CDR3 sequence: CASSGWPRTAKTQYF. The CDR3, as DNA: TGTGCCAGCAGCGGGTGGCCCCGGACGGCGAAGACCCAGTACTTC.

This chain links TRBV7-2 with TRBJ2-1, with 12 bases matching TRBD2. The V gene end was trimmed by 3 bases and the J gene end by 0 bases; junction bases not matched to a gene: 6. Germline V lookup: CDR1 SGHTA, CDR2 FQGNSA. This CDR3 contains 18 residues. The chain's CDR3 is CASSLWTSGMSSYNEQFF. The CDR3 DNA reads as TGTGCCAGCAGCTTGTGGACTAGCGGGATGAGCTCCTACAATGAGCAGTTCTTC.

Here the CDR3 DNA reads TGCAGTGCTAGAGATTGGAGACTAGCGGACACAGATACGCAGTATTTT. Translation gives CSARDWRLADTDTQYF. The rearrangement uses TRBV20-1 and TRBJ2-3; TRBD2 matches at 9 bases. The CDR3 covers 16 residues. Germline loops: CDR1 DFQATT, CDR2 SNEGSKA (reference sequence). The trim removed 0 bases at V and 2 bases at J, leaving 6 bases unmatched.

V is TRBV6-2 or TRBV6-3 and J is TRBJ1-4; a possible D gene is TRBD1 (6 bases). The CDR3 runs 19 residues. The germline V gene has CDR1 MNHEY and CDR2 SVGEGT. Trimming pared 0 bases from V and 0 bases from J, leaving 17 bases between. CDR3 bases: TGTGCCAGCAGTTACTCGATATCAGGGGATATCGCAACTAATGAAAAACTGTTTTTT. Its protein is CASSYSISGDIATNEKLFF.

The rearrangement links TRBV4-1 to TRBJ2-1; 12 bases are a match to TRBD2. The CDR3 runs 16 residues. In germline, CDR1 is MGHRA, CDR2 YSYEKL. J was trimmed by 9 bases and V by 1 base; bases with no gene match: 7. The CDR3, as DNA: TGCGCCAGCAGCCAAGGACTAGCGGGAGCAGACGGTGAGCAGTTCTTC. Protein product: CASSQGLAGADGEQFF.

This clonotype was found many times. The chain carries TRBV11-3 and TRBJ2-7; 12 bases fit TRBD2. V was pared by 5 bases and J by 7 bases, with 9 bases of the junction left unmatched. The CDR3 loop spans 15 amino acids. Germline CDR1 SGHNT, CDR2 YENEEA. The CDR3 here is CASSPGTSGSREQYF. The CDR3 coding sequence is TGTGCCAGCAGCCCCGGGACTAGCGGGTCGCGGGAGCAGTACTTC.